This T cell receptor beta chain was observed in a study of T cell clonotyping in hematopoietic cell transplantation. Libraries were prepared by immunoSEQ multiplex PCR; TCRdb keeps only in-frame clonotypes and omits some of them. There are more than 65,000 clones in the sample; 94% occur only once, and 1.6% lies in the top ten. This CDR3 is built from 15 residues. Germline V CDR1 and CDR2: SGDLS, YYNGEE. The ends were cut back, 3 bases at V and 1 base at J, with 13 bases in the middle. The source is a man in his fifties or sixties in good health. Some clones in this sample may be carry-over from other donors' samples. This chain connects TRBV9 to TRBJ1-1; weak D call: TRBD1 (5 bases). The material sequenced was peripheral blood mononuclear cells. CDR3 region: CASSGGTLGNTEAFF. The CDR3 DNA reads TGTGCCAGCAGCGGGGGCACGTTAGGGAACACTGAAGCTTTCTTT.